Shown below are 20 T cell receptor beta chains from a single sample sequenced in a study of PD-1 blockade in classical Hodgkin lymphoma. The time point was: cycle 4 day 1 (C4D1), after about 6 weeks of nivolumab. Every single patient, without exception, relapsed after autologous stem cell transplantation, and brentuximab vedotin exposure varied. Purified CD4+ T cells were obtained from thawed PBMCs through magnetic negative selection. The data were produced by immunoSEQ multiplex PCR, yet TCRdb's version contains in-frame clones alone and is incomplete. The sample carries under 8,500 clones, around nine tenths recorded once. This sample comprised CD4+ T cells from blood, obtained before the fourth cycle of nivolumab. These receptors were obtained from a human donor with classical Hodgkin lymphoma.

J is TRBJ2-3 and V is TRBV7-3, with TRBD1 as a possible D gene (5 bases). Per the germline V gene, CDR1 is SGHTA and CDR2 is FQGTGA. The CDR3 covers 14 residues. Trimming removed 4 bases from V and 0 bases from J, with 8 bases in between. The CDR3 nucleotides are TGTGCCAGCAGCTCGACAGTAAGCACAGATACGCAGTATTTT. It specifies CASSSTVSTDTQYF.

The chain couples TRBV6-5 to TRBJ2-1; 7 positions match TRBD2. Germline V gene data show CDR1 as MNHEY and CDR2 as SVGAGI. The length of the CDR3 is 15 residues. V lost 6 bases, J lost 9 bases, and 14 bases stayed unmatched. The chain's CDR3 is CASSPPRAGRVEQFF. Here the CDR3 DNA reads TGTGCCAGCAGCCCCCCCCGAGCGGGGCGGGTTGAGCAGTTCTTC.

This clone was seen once. The chain recombines TRBV7-8 with TRBJ2-3; weak D call: TRBD2 (5 bases). The V end was cut by 5 bases, the J end by 1 base, with 25 bases between. The CDR3 runs to 19 residues. The germline CDR1 and CDR2 sequences are SGHVS and FQNEAQ. CDR3 sequence: CASSPVGYVSGRRTDTQYF. The CDR3 DNA reads TGTGCCAGCAGCCCCGTTGGGTATGTCAGCGGCCGACGCACAGATACGCAGTATTTT.

This clone was seen more than once but under ten times. This rearrangement joins TRBV19 to TRBJ2-7; TRBD1 is a possible D gene (5 bases). Deletions cut 5 bases from V and 1 base from J, with 12 bases between. The CDR3 is 14 residues long. Germline lookup yields CDR1 LNHDA and CDR2 SQIVND (reference sequence). Here the CDR3 DNA reads TGTGCCAGTAGTCTTACAGGAAGTTCCTACGAGCAGTACTTC. Encoded protein: CASSLTGSSYEQYF. Using reference TRBV19 and TRBJ2-7 for the parts outside the CDR3, the full variable domain is DGGITQSPKYLFRKEGQNVTLSCEQNLNHDAMYWYRQDPGQGLRLIYYSQIVNDFQKGDIAEGYSVSREKKESFPLTVTSAQKNPTAFYLCASSLTGSSYEQYFGPGTRLTVT.

V usage is TRBV6-6 and J usage is TRBJ1-4; D gene ambiguous. CDR1 is MNHNY and CDR2 is SVGAGI in the germline V gene (reference sequence). This CDR3 is 16 amino acids long. V shed 0 bases and J shed 0 bases, with 8 bases lying between them. The CDR3 loop reads CASSYSTGPTNEKLFF. The DNA for the CDR3 is TGTGCCAGCAGTTACTCGACTGGGCCAACTAATGAAAAACTGTTTTTT.

This sequence joins TRBV7-3 and TRBJ2-1; possibly TRBD2 for D (5 bases). Germline CDR1 SGHTA, CDR2 FQGTGA. Trimming pared 2 bases from V and 7 bases from J, leaving 15 bases between. The CDR3 extends over 15 amino acids. The CDR3 DNA follows: TGTGCCAGCAGCTTACCAGGACTGACCTTAAATGAGCAGTTCTTC. It yields the protein CASSLPGLTLNEQFF.

The CDR3 spells CASSPGTSAYNEQFF. For the CDR3, the DNA is TGTGCCAGCAGCCCCGGGACTAGCGCTTACAATGAGCAGTTCTTC. The V and J genes are TRBV4-2 and TRBJ2-1; TRBD2 aligns across 10 bases. The junction had 4 bases not matched to a gene; V was cut back by 4 bases and J by 4 bases. The CDR3 loop spans 15 amino acids. CDR1 LGHNA and CDR2 YNFKEQ come from the germline V gene.

The chain links TRBV6-1 to TRBJ1-2; 10 nucleotides line up with TRBD1. Germline V lookup: CDR1 MNHNS, CDR2 SASEGT. This CDR3 has 15 residues. V lost 6 bases to trimming and J lost 5 bases; unmatched junction nucleotides: 9. CDR3 DNA sequence: TGTGCCAGCAGGCCTCGACAGGGGGCGCGGTATGGCTACACCTTC. Translating it yields CASRPRQGARYGYTF.

The chain uses TRBV9 and TRBJ2-5; 11 nucleotides align to TRBD2. The V gene end was trimmed by 2 bases and the J gene end by 1 base; junction bases not matched to a gene: 4. This CDR3 has 16 amino acids. Germline values: CDR1 SGDLS, CDR2 YYNGEE. In DNA, the CDR3 is TGTGCCAGCAGCGTGGGACTAGCGGCTTCCCAAGAGACCCAGTACTTC. Translation gives CASSVGLAASQETQYF.

This chain links TRBV5-1 with TRBJ1-3; D call uncertain. The CDR3 loop spans 12 amino acids. CDR1 SGHRS and CDR2 YFSETQ come from the germline V gene. V was trimmed by 2 bases and J by 0 bases, leaving 0 bases between them. CDR3 bases: TGCGCCAGCAGCTTCTCTGGAAACACCATATATTTT. This gives the protein CASSFSGNTIYF.

The chain recombines TRBV10-1 with TRBJ2-7; weak D call: TRBD1 (5 bases). CDR1 and CDR2 (germline): WNHNN, SYGVQD (reference sequence). The ends were cut back, 3 bases at V and 0 bases at J, with 9 bases in the middle. This CDR3 comprises 14 residues. CDR3 loop: CASSDFQGSYEQYF. The CDR3 DNA sequence: TGCGCCAGCAGTGATTTTCAGGGCTCCTACGAGCAGTACTTC.

The V gene is TRBV11-2, the J gene TRBJ1-1, with D possibly being TRBD1 (5 bases). The V end lost 5 bases, the J end lost 1 base, and 8 bases lay between the germline ends. This CDR3 spans 13 amino acids. Germline CDR1 SGHAT, CDR2 FQNNGV. CDR3 sequence: CASSADRNTEAFF. CDR3 in DNA: TGTGCCAGCAGCGCCGACAGGAACACTGAAGCTTTCTTT.

The chain combines TRBV18 with TRBJ2-7; 10 bases are a match to TRBD1. Germline V lookup: CDR1 KGHSH, CDR2 LQKENI. V lost 4 bases, J lost 5 bases, and 5 bases stayed unmatched. The CDR3 is 14 residues long. The CDR3 reads CASSLGTGENEQYF. CDR3 bases: TGTGCCAGCTCACTTGGGACAGGGGAAAACGAGCAGTACTTC.

This clone has only a few counts. This chain joins TRBV4-1 and TRBJ2-7, with D maybe TRBD1 (5 bases). The CDR3 loop spans 15 amino acids. The V gene lost 3 bases and the J gene lost 5 bases, with 17 bases spanning the gap. Germline CDR1 is MGHRA and CDR2 is YSYEKL. The CDR3 DNA is TGCGCCAGCAGCCAGCTAGGAACAGGACCCGACGAGCAGTACTTC. Translation gives CASSQLGTGPDEQYF.

The chain recombines TRBV18 with TRBJ1-3; D unclear. The CDR3 runs 13 residues. CDR1 is KGHSH and CDR2 is LQKENI in the germline V gene. The V end was cut by 8 bases, the J end by 0 bases, with 8 bases between. The CDR3 sequence is CASRVVSGNTIYF. CDR3 sequence (DNA): TGTGCCAGCCGCGTAGTCTCTGGAAACACCATATATTTT.

V and J are TRBV5-1 and TRBJ2-7, with D perhaps matching TRBD1 (6 bases). Trimming stripped 0 bases from V and 6 bases from J, with 16 bases between. Germline-derived CDR1 and CDR2 are SGHRS and YFSETQ. CDR3 length equals 15 residues. In DNA form, the CDR3 reads TGCGCCAGCAGCTTGGACGGGGACACCCTCGCCGAGCAGTACTTC. Translation gives CASSLDGDTLAEQYF.

J is TRBJ2-7 and V is TRBV6-1, with D possibly TRBD2 on 5 matching bases. V gave up 5 bases and J gave up 0 bases, with 11 bases separating them. Germline V gene lookup returns CDR1 MNHNS and CDR2 SASEGT. There are 14 residues in the CDR3. CDR3 protein: CASSTPGISYEQYF. Written as DNA, the CDR3 is TGTGCCAGCAGTACCCCCGGGATCTCCTACGAGCAGTACTTC.

This chain joins TRBV4-1 and TRBJ1-2; D is uncertain. In germline, CDR1 is MGHRA, CDR2 YSYEKL. Trimming removed 1 base from V and 4 bases from J, with 13 bases in between. CDR3 size: 15 residues. Here the CDR3 DNA reads TGCGCCAGCAGCCAAGCGGGCGCAGAAACCTATGGCTACACCTTC. Translated: CASSQAGAETYGYTF.

This chain connects TRBV4-1 to TRBJ2-7, with TRBD1 matching over 8 bases. Germline CDR1 and CDR2: MGHRA and YSYEKL. The CDR3 sequence is 17 residues long. After removal of 1 base from V and 0 bases from J, the junction contained 8 bases not matched to a gene. The CDR3: CASSQGDRSLSSYEQYF. The CDR3 nucleotides read TGCGCCAGCAGCCAAGGGGACAGGTCCTTAAGCTCCTACGAGCAGTACTTC.

This chain joins TRBV7-9 and TRBJ1-6; D not certain. V lost 5 bases and J lost 3, with 11 bases in between. There are 15 residues in the CDR3. Germline V gene data show CDR1 as SEHNR and CDR2 as FQNEAQ (reference sequence). Written as DNA, the CDR3 is TGTGCCAGCAGCCCAGGTTGGGGCTATAATTCACCCCTCCACTTT. It is translated as CASSPGWGYNSPLHF.